Below are 30 T cell receptor beta chains sequenced from a single sample in a study of tumor-infiltrating lymphocytes in primary liver carcinoma. Taking about 18-30 mg of unsorted bulk tissue, the authors co-extracted RNA and DNA. TCR beta cDNA was reverse-transcribed from around 0.55 ug of total RNA. The reaction used a constant-region primer and ProtoScript II reverse transcriptase. Modified slightly, ARM-PCR produced TCR beta libraries over three nested multiplex PCR rounds. Forward primers for TRBV1-TRBV30 and a C-beta reverse primer served the first two PCR rounds, at about 10 cycles each. Via MiXCR, TCRdb re-called the multiplex PCR reads, giving one row per CDR3 protein. This sample carries around 80,000 distinct CDR3 sequences, 72% of them seen once, and the ten largest clones take roughly 21%. Material for sequencing was liver tumor tissue from sampling region 1. Subset here: tumor region T1, superior pole. The receptors originated from a man between 35 and 55 years old with primary liver carcinoma and hepatitis B virus infection.

This clonotype showed up just a few times. Its ends do not fully match the called genes, so a read error is possible. The chain uses TRBV2 and TRBJ1-5, with no clear D. The CDR3 runs 14 residues. Germline V gives CDR1 SNHLY, CDR2 FYNNEI. In DNA, the CDR3 is TGTGCCAGCAGACCGACCGACCTCAATCAACCCCAGCATTTT. Translated: CASRPTDLNQPQHF.

Turning to this clonotype: Relative to the germline gene, one junction end is altered; a read error may explain this. This rearrangement joins TRBV4-2 to TRBJ1-5; TRBD1 is a possible D gene (6 bases). CDR1 is LGHNA and CDR2 is YNFKEQ in the germline V gene. This CDR3 is 15 amino acids long. Here the CDR3 DNA reads TGCGCCAGCAGCCCTGGAGGGGGTGACAATCAGCGCCAGCATTTT. Translation gives CASSPGGGDNQRQHF.

On this clonotype itself: Mismatch with germline at one junction end may stem from a read error. This sequence joins TRBV29-1 and TRBJ1-1, with D possibly being TRBD1 (5 bases). Germline CDR1 SQVTM, CDR2 ANQGSEA. This CDR3 is built from 12 residues. As DNA, the CDR3 is TGCATCGTTGCTGGGGACGGCGCTGAAGCTTTCTTT. It translates to CIVAGDGAEAFF.

As concerns this clonotype: This may come from a read error, since a much larger clone is one base off. The rearrangement joins TRBV7-9 to TRBJ2-1, with a tentative D call TRBD2 (5 bases). The CDR3 runs 14 residues. Germline V gives CDR1 SEHNR, CDR2 FQNEAQ (reference sequence). CDR3 amino acids: CANSLGRGSDEQFF. For the CDR3, the DNA is TGTGCCAACAGCTTAGGTCGAGGGAGCGATGAGCAGTTCTTC. Filled out from reference TRBV7-9 and TRBJ2-1, the complete variable domain reads DTGVSQNPRHKITKRGQNVTFRCDPISEHNRLYWYRQTLGQGPEFLTYFQNEAQLEKSRLLSDRFSAERPKGSFSTLEIQRTEQGDSAMYLCANSLGRGSDEQFFGPGTRLTVL.

The chain couples TRBV6-5 to TRBJ1-1, with D possibly being TRBD1 (6 bases). V dropped 6 bases and J dropped 1 base, with 12 bases sitting between them. This CDR3 spans 14 amino acids. Germline CDR1 reads MNHEY; CDR2 reads SVGAGI. Written as DNA, the CDR3 is TGTGCCAGCAGATCGGCAGGGGAGAACACTGAAGCTTTCTTT. Translating gives CASRSAGENTEAFF.

On this clonotype: A read error may produce the germline difference seen at one junction end. The genes are TRBV6-5 and TRBJ2-3, with 7 bases aligning to TRBD2. The length of the CDR3 is 15 residues. The germline V gene has CDR1 MNHEY and CDR2 SVGAGI. CDR3 residues: CASIPPGGYTDTQNF. CDR3 DNA sequence: TGTGCCAGCATCCCCCCGGGGGGTTATACAGATACGCAGAATTTT.

As concerns this clonotype: Germline is not matched at one junction end, which may reflect a read error. This chain connects TRBV11-2 to TRBJ2-2, with 8 bases that match TRBD1. The CDR3 is 17 amino acids. Germline values: CDR1 SGHAT, CDR2 FQNNGV. The CDR3 DNA reads TGTGCCAGCAGCTTTGATCTGGACAGGGTCGGCACTGGGGAGCTGTTCTTT. As protein: CASSFDLDRVGTGELFF.

A note on this clonotype: This may be a read error: a much more frequent sequence differs by one nucleotide. The chain carries TRBV30 and TRBJ2-3; 10 bases agree with TRBD2. Germline values: CDR1 GTSNPN, CDR2 SVGIG (reference sequence). The length of the CDR3 is 14 residues. The CDR3: CGAGASGSADKQYF. In DNA form, the CDR3 reads TGTGGCGCCGGCGCTAGCGGGAGTGCAGATAAGCAGTATTTT.

Of note for this clonotype: A read error is possible here, since a much larger clone lies one base away. The J gene is TRBJ2-5, the V gene TRBV30; 8 bases fit TRBD2. Germline values: CDR1 GTSNPN, CDR2 SVGIG (reference sequence). The CDR3 has 11 amino acids. CDR3 sequence (DNA): TGTGCGCGGGGGGTAGGCGAGGCCCAGTACTTC. Its protein is CARGVGEAQYF.

CDR3 sequence (DNA): TGTGCCAGAAGGAAAACGGGGGGCGCGACGCAGTATTTT. Residues: CARRKTGGATQYF. The chain carries TRBV6-5 and TRBJ2-3, with a possible D match to TRBD2 (7 bases). CDR3 length: 13 amino acids. With 9 bases removed from V and 9 bases from J, the gap between germline ends came to 19 bases. Germline CDR1 is MNHEY and CDR2 is SVGAGI.

As for this clonotype: One junction end does not reproduce the germline sequence, and a read error may be involved. The chain couples TRBV4-1 to TRBJ2-1; TRBD2 agrees at 10 bases. Germline lookup yields CDR1 MGHRA and CDR2 YSYEKL. The CDR3 extends over 18 amino acids. Here the CDR3 DNA reads TGCGCCAGCAGCCAAGTAGCGGCTAGCGGGAGCCTCCGGAATGGGCAGCTCTTC. Its protein is CASSQVAASGSLRNGQLF.

This clonotype has a handful of counts. A much larger clone is a single base away; this may be a read error. The rearrangement uses TRBV4-2 and TRBJ2-7; possibly TRBD1 or TRBD2 for D (5 bases each). Germline V gene sequence: CDR1 LGHNA, CDR2 YNFKEQ. The CDR3 contains 13 residues. The CDR3 DNA is TGTGCCAGCAACCAAGATTTGGGACGCGAGCAGTACTTC. It codes for CASNQDLGREQYF.

For this clonotype: A much larger clone lies one base from this, so it may be a read error. This chain links TRBV6-5 with TRBJ2-7, with D perhaps given as TRBD1 or TRBD2 (5 bases each). Germline CDR1 and CDR2: MNHEY and SVGAGI. The CDR3 is made up of 13 amino acids. The DNA for the CDR3 is TGTGCCAGCATTCCCCAGGGCTGGGACGAGCAGTGCTTC. This sequence encodes CASIPQGWDEQCF.

Note on this clonotype: At one end the junction does not follow the germline gene, possibly because of a read error. The V gene is TRBV30, the J gene TRBJ2-5, with D maybe TRBD2 (5 bases). Germline V lookup: CDR1 GTSNPN, CDR2 SVGIG (reference sequence). CDR3 size: 13 residues. As DNA, the CDR3 is TGCGCCTGGAGTGTGGGCGGGCAAGAGACCGAGTACTTC. Protein: CAWSVGGQETEYF.

With regard to this clonotype: An end of the junction differs from the germline gene, which may be a read error. This rearrangement joins TRBV11-2 to TRBJ2-2; D gene ambiguous. The CDR3 covers 13 residues. Germline values: CDR1 SGHAT, CDR2 FQNNGV. CDR3 protein: CANSFNRVGELFF. Written as DNA, the CDR3 is TGTGCCAACAGCTTTAATAGGGTCGGGGAGCTGTTTTTT.

This chain links TRBV25-1 with TRBJ1-6, with unresolved D. Germline loops: CDR1 MGHDK, CDR2 SYGVNS. The CDR3 spans 13 residues. DNA of the CDR3: TGTCTCAGCAGTTCTCTCCCGAATTCACCCCTCCACTTT. It codes for CLSSSLPNSPLHF.

With regard to this clonotype: The junction and the germline gene differ at one end; a read error may be behind it. The rearrangement uses TRBV6-5 and TRBJ1-2; no clear D gene. The CDR3 is 13 residues long. The V gene's germline CDR1 is MNHEY and CDR2 SVGAGI. In nucleotides, the CDR3 is TGTGCGAGCAGCCAGACAACTAACCATGGCTACACCTTC. Protein sequence: CASSQTTNHGYTF.

This clonotype was seen only once. This likely comes from a read error, as the CDR3 has no conserved phenylalanine or tryptophan at its end. The chain recombines TRBV29-1 with TRBJ2-1, with D unresolved. V was clipped by 7 bases and J by 3 bases, with 16 bases between them. The CDR3 extends over 14 amino acids. Germline V gene sequence: CDR1 SQVTM, CDR2 ANQGSEA. CDR3 amino acids: CSALGRGGYNEQFL. For the CDR3, the DNA is TGCAGCGCCCTCGGCAGAGGTGGCTACAATGAGCAGTTCTTA.

In its sample, this clonotype was seen many times. The V gene is TRBV29-1, the J gene TRBJ2-5; possible D gene TRBD1, 5 bases. Germline-derived CDR1 and CDR2 are SQVTM and ANQGSEA. The CDR3 sequence is 13 residues long. The V end lost 4 bases, the J end lost 5 bases, and 14 bases lay between the germline ends. In DNA form, the CDR3 reads TGCAGCGTTGGTCCTACAGGTGGGGAGACCCAGTACTTC. This gives the protein CSVGPTGGETQYF.

This clonotype was observed at least ten times. In nucleotides, the CDR3 is TGTGCCAGCAGTCAGCGGAGCTCTGGGGCCAACGTCCTGACTTTC. Its translation: CASSQRSSGANVLTF. The chain carries TRBV6-5 and TRBJ2-6; weak D call: TRBD2 (5 bases). This CDR3 has 15 residues. V lost 5 bases and J lost 0, with 8 bases in between. The germline V gene encodes CDR1 MNHEY and CDR2 SVGAGI.

This clonotype was seen at least ten times. DNA for the CDR3: TGCGCCAGCAGTCATACGACAGAACGTGCTTTCTTT. Its translation: CASSHTTERAFF. The J gene is TRBJ1-1, the V gene TRBV10-2; TRBD1 is a possible D gene (5 bases). Trimming cost V 5 bases and J 11 bases, with 15 bases left between them. The CDR3 is 12 residues long. CDR1 WSHSY and CDR2 SAAADI come from the germline V gene.

The chain joins TRBV7-9 to TRBJ2-5; D might be TRBD2 (5 bases). CDR3 length: 14 amino acids. Deletions cut 7 bases from V and 2 bases from J, with 14 bases between. The germline CDR1 and CDR2 sequences are SEHNR and FQNEAQ (reference sequence). CDR3 coding DNA: TGTGCCAGCAACCCGAGGGCCGATCAAGAGACCCAGTACTTC. Its protein is CASNPRADQETQYF. Based on the CDR3 plus reference TRBV7-9 and TRBJ2-5, the full variable domain is DTGVSQNPRHKITKRGQNVTFRCDPISEHNRLYWYRQTLGQGPEFLTYFQNEAQLEKSRLLSDRFSAERPKGSFSTLEIQRTEQGDSAMYLCASNPRADQETQYFGPGTRLLVL.

This clonotype was found many times. The chain joins TRBV6-4 to TRBJ1-5; D is possibly TRBD1 (6 bases). Germline CDR1 is MRHNA and CDR2 is SNTAGT. Trimming removed 4 bases from V and 5 bases from J, with 18 bases in between. CDR3 length: 16 amino acids. CDR3 region: CASSGLSRDTYQPQHF. The DNA for the CDR3 is TGTGCCAGCAGTGGCCTGTCCCGGGACACGTATCAGCCCCAGCATTTT.

On this clonotype itself: This CDR3 is missing its conserved last phenylalanine or tryptophan, likely due to a read error. The chain combines TRBV28 with TRBJ2-5; 11 bases line up with TRBD1. Germline CDR1 MDHEN, CDR2 SYDVKM. The CDR3 loop spans 15 amino acids. The CDR3 nucleotides are TGTGCCGGCAGTCTGGACAGGGGGCACAGAGAGACCCAGTACCTC. It codes for CAGSLDRGHRETQYL.

This clonotype was counted only a few times. One end of the junction fails to match germline, which may point to a read error. The V call is TRBV6-5, the J call TRBJ1-5; possible D gene TRBD1, 5 bases. The CDR3 consists of 15 residues. The germline V gene encodes CDR1 MNHEY and CDR2 SVGAGI. CDR3 loop: CASSYSRDSNRPLHF. The CDR3 bases are TGTGCCAGCAGTTACAGCAGGGATAGCAATCGGCCCCTGCATTTT.

Regarding this clonotype: Germline and junction disagree at one end, which may indicate a read error. The gene calls are TRBV28 and TRBJ1-6; 7 positions agree with TRBD1. Germline lookup yields CDR1 MDHEN and CDR2 SYDVKM. This CDR3 is built from 18 residues. The CDR3 DNA reads as TGCGCCAGCAGTTTATTCCCCTTTCCCGACAGGGACGACTCACCCCTCCACTTT. Its protein product is CASSLFPFPDRDDSPLHF.

Details on this clonotype: Just one base apart from a much larger clone, this may be a read error. V usage is TRBV7-9 and J usage is TRBJ2-1; no definite D call. Trimming removed 1 base from V and 10 bases from J, with 11 bases in between. Germline V gene lookup returns CDR1 SEHNR and CDR2 FQNEAQ (reference sequence). The CDR3 is 13 residues long. The CDR3 DNA reads as TGTGCCAGCAGCTTAGTATTGGGTAGGGAGCAGTTCTTC. Translating it yields CASSLVLGREQFF.

As for this clonotype: A much larger clone lies a single base off, so this may be a read error. This is likely a read error, given that the CDR3 carries no conserved phenylalanine or tryptophan at its end. The rearrangement uses TRBV5-1 and TRBJ2-5, with D maybe TRBD2 (7 bases). Germline V lookup: CDR1 SGHRS, CDR2 YFSETQ. CDR3 size: 15 residues. V lost 7 bases to trimming and J lost 5 bases, with 21 bases between them. CDR3 DNA: TGCGCCAGCTCCTTTTCTCCAGGGGAGGGGGAGACCCAGTACTCC. The encoded protein is CASSFSPGEGETQYS.

This clonotype was recorded a few times. CDR3 sequence: CATSRDVIGETQYF. DNA of the CDR3: TGTGCCACCAGCAGAGATGTGATCGGAGAGACCCAGTACTTC. The V call is TRBV15, the J call TRBJ2-5; no clear D. Between the trimmed V and J ends, which lost 0 bases and 4 bases, there was a span of 9 bases. The germline gives CDR1 LNHNV, CDR2 YYDKDF (reference sequence). There are 14 residues in the CDR3.

As regards this clonotype: Germline is not matched at one junction end, which may reflect a read error. The chain combines TRBV11-2 with TRBJ1-1; 10 nucleotides match TRBD1. The CDR3 contains 17 residues. The germline gives CDR1 SGHAT, CDR2 FQNNGV. The CDR3 region has the DNA TGTGCCGGCAGCCGAGTGAGGGGACAGGGGTTCGGCACTGAAGCTTTCTTT. Its translation is CAGSRVRGQGFGTEAFF.